These T cell receptor beta chains were read from a single sample in a study of spatial heterogeneity in lung cancer. TCRdb analysed the 5' RACE reads with MiXCR anew, one entry per CDR3 protein. The sample holds around 4,000 distinct CDR3 sequences; around 9% are singletons and the top ten take 13%. This specimen was lung tumor tissue, taken at surgery. Every receptor here comes from a male donor with early-stage non-small cell lung cancer. The CDR3 runs from the conserved cysteine through the conserved F or W. Fields, in order: CDR3 protein, CDR3 DNA, V gene, J gene, clone size, D gene. D genes are given only for firm matches. Clone size appears in some rows only: once, few, many, or a class for an expanded clone.

cdr3_aa: CASSLSGRQETQYF; cdr3_nt: TGTGCCAGCAGTTTATCAGGGAGGCAAGAGACCCAGTACTTC; v_call: TRBV28; j_call: TRBJ2-5; clone_size: medium-sized; d_call: NA
cdr3_aa: CASSSPPGLAAKYQETQYF; cdr3_nt: TGCGCCAGCAGCTCCCCTCCGGGACTAGCTGCAAAGTACCAAGAGACCCAGTACTTC; v_call: TRBV5-1; j_call: TRBJ2-5; clone_size: medium-sized; d_call: TRBD2
cdr3_aa: CASTKMGGTYNEQFF; cdr3_nt: TGTGCCAGCACCAAGATGGGTGGAACCTACAATGAGCAGTTCTTC; v_call: TRBV6-2/TRBV6-3; j_call: TRBJ2-1; clone_size: NA; d_call: NA
cdr3_aa: CASSPPNQQGRGEKLFF; cdr3_nt: TGTGCCAGCTCACCACCGAACCAGCAGGGGCGAGGGGAAAAACTGTTTTTT; v_call: TRBV18; j_call: TRBJ1-4; clone_size: many; d_call: NA
cdr3_aa: CASSQGQGCYGYTF; cdr3_nt: TGCGCCAGCAGTCAGGGGCAGGGGTGCTATGGCTACACCTTC; v_call: TRBV23-1; j_call: TRBJ1-2; clone_size: medium-sized; d_call: NA
cdr3_aa: CASSLSGHEQYF; cdr3_nt: TGTGCCAGCAGTTTATCGGGACACGAGCAGTACTTC; v_call: TRBV27; j_call: TRBJ2-7; clone_size: many; d_call: NA
cdr3_aa: CATSPGLAGAYEQYF; cdr3_nt: TGTGCCACCAGCCCTGGACTAGCGGGCGCCTACGAGCAGTACTTC; v_call: TRBV15; j_call: TRBJ2-7; clone_size: medium-sized; d_call: TRBD2
cdr3_aa: CASSVQAGAYGYTF; cdr3_nt: TGTGCCAGCAGTGTTCAGGCGGGAGCCTATGGCTACACCTTC; v_call: TRBV2; j_call: TRBJ1-2; clone_size: NA; d_call: NA
cdr3_aa: CASGTTRTNTGELFF; cdr3_nt: TGTGCCAGCGGTACCACACGGACGAACACCGGGGAGCTGTTTTTT; v_call: TRBV7-6; j_call: TRBJ2-2; clone_size: medium-sized; d_call: NA
cdr3_aa: CATRDSNYGYTF; cdr3_nt: TGTGCCACGAGGGACAGTAACTATGGCTACACCTTC; v_call: TRBV24-1; j_call: TRBJ1-2; clone_size: NA; d_call: TRBD1
cdr3_aa: CASGGNTGELFF; cdr3_nt: TGTGCCAGCGGGGGGAACACCGGGGAGCTGTTTTTT; v_call: TRBV11-2; j_call: TRBJ2-2; clone_size: NA; d_call: NA
cdr3_aa: CASSFFGTDTQYF; cdr3_nt: TGTGCCAGCAGCTTCTTTGGTACAGATACGCAGTATTTT; v_call: TRBV7-2; j_call: TRBJ2-3; clone_size: NA; d_call: NA
cdr3_aa: CASMGIANTGELFF; cdr3_nt: TGTGCCAGCATGGGGATCGCGAACACCGGGGAGCTGTTTTTT; v_call: TRBV2; j_call: TRBJ2-2; clone_size: many; d_call: NA
cdr3_aa: CSVRLGLAGEANEQFF; cdr3_nt: TGCAGCGTTAGGCTGGGACTAGCGGGAGAAGCCAATGAGCAGTTCTTC; v_call: TRBV29-1; j_call: TRBJ2-1; clone_size: few; d_call: TRBD2
cdr3_aa: CASSLRTSGGYTQYF; cdr3_nt: TGTGCCAGCAGCCTCCGGACTAGCGGGGGTTATACGCAGTATTTT; v_call: TRBV7-2; j_call: TRBJ2-3; clone_size: medium-sized; d_call: TRBD2
cdr3_aa: CASSSRSGGAEETQYF; cdr3_nt: TGTGCCAGCAGCTCCAGAAGCGGGGGGGCGGAAGAGACCCAGTACTTC; v_call: TRBV7-2; j_call: TRBJ2-5; clone_size: few; d_call: TRBD2
cdr3_aa: CASSLIVSGAEAFF; cdr3_nt: TGTGCCAGCAGCTTAATAGTAAGCGGGGCTGAAGCTTTCTTT; v_call: TRBV7-3; j_call: TRBJ1-1; clone_size: medium-sized; d_call: NA
cdr3_aa: CASSYPGAGLSTEAFF; cdr3_nt: TGTGCCAGCAGCTACCCTGGGGCGGGGCTATCCACTGAAGCTTTCTTT; v_call: TRBV7-2; j_call: TRBJ1-1; clone_size: medium-sized; d_call: NA
cdr3_aa: CASSGLRGQQYF; cdr3_nt: TGTGCCAGCAGCGGACTACGGGGGCAGCAGTACTTC; v_call: TRBV28; j_call: TRBJ2-7; clone_size: few; d_call: NA
cdr3_aa: CATGLAGHETQYF; cdr3_nt: TGTGCCACCGGACTAGCGGGACACGAGACCCAGTACTTC; v_call: TRBV28; j_call: TRBJ2-5; clone_size: medium-sized; d_call: TRBD2
cdr3_aa: CSVRDRGTQYF; cdr3_nt: TGCAGCGTACGAGACAGAGGGACCCAGTACTTC; v_call: TRBV29-1; j_call: TRBJ2-5; clone_size: few; d_call: NA
cdr3_aa: CASSLEAEYEQYF; cdr3_nt: TGTGCCAGCAGCTTAGAGGCTGAATACGAGCAGTACTTC; v_call: TRBV7-2; j_call: TRBJ2-7; clone_size: medium-sized; d_call: NA
cdr3_aa: CASSREGRGVQPQHF; cdr3_nt: TGTGCCAGCAGTCGTGAAGGGAGGGGAGTTCAGCCCCAGCACTTT; v_call: TRBV7-2; j_call: TRBJ1-5; clone_size: NA; d_call: NA
cdr3_aa: CASTTLGDGYTF; cdr3_nt: TGTGCCAGCACTACTCTCGGGGACGGCTACACCTTC; v_call: TRBV28; j_call: TRBJ1-2; clone_size: few; d_call: NA
cdr3_aa: CASSPDPGQSISSPLHF; cdr3_nt: TGTGCCAGCAGCCCCGATCCGGGACAGAGTATTTCTTCACCCCTCCACTTT; v_call: TRBV5-6; j_call: TRBJ1-6; clone_size: large; d_call: TRBD1
cdr3_aa: CASSPDVGSYEKLFF; cdr3_nt: TGTGCCAGCTCACCCGACGTAGGCAGTTATGAAAAACTGTTTTTT; v_call: TRBV18; j_call: TRBJ1-4; clone_size: many; d_call: NA
cdr3_aa: CASSLDSSTQYF; cdr3_nt: TGTGCCAGCAGCTTGGATTCGAGTACGCAGTATTTT; v_call: TRBV5-5; j_call: TRBJ2-3; clone_size: many; d_call: NA
cdr3_aa: CSAPGTYTGELFF; cdr3_nt: TGCAGTGCTCCCGGGACCTACACCGGGGAGCTGTTTTTT; v_call: TRBV20-1; j_call: TRBJ2-2; clone_size: medium-sized; d_call: NA
cdr3_aa: CASRSGTSRTYEQYF; cdr3_nt: TGTGCCAGCAGATCCGGGACTAGCAGAACCTACGAGCAGTACTTC; v_call: TRBV28; j_call: TRBJ2-7; clone_size: medium-sized; d_call: TRBD2
cdr3_aa: CATILRQGQETDTQYF; cdr3_nt: TGTGCCACCATCCTAAGACAGGGACAGGAGACAGATACGCAGTATTTT; v_call: TRBV24-1; j_call: TRBJ2-3; clone_size: medium-sized; d_call: TRBD1
cdr3_aa: CSAGPSSGNTIYF; cdr3_nt: TGCAGCGCTGGACCCAGCTCTGGAAACACCATATATTTT; v_call: TRBV29-1; j_call: TRBJ1-3; clone_size: medium-sized; d_call: NA
cdr3_aa: CASSVGLGYEQYF; cdr3_nt: TGTGCCAGCAGCGTAGGGCTGGGATACGAGCAGTACTTC; v_call: TRBV9; j_call: TRBJ2-7; clone_size: many; d_call: NA
cdr3_aa: CASSHLTGTPYNEQFF; cdr3_nt: TGTGCCAGCAGTCATCTTACCGGGACACCTTACAATGAGCAGTTCTTC; v_call: TRBV14; j_call: TRBJ2-1; clone_size: medium-sized; d_call: NA